Following are 20 T cell receptor beta chains from one sample sequenced in a study of identical twins. TCRdb used MiXCR to reprocess the 5' RACE reads, holding one entry per CDR3 protein. The data show 500,000 or so distinct CDR3 sequences, around 15% seen once. The same sample was also used in a study of yellow fever vaccine responses in identical twins.

The source material was CD4+ T cells sorted from blood. These receptors were taken from a woman aged 18-30 years in good health.

The rearrangement links TRBV6-5 to TRBJ2-3; a weak D match, TRBD2 (6 bases). The CDR3 covers 15 residues. In germline, CDR1 is MNHEY, CDR2 SVGAGI. V was shortened by 2 bases and J by 3 bases, with 12 bases between the two germline ends. The CDR3 sequence: CASSYDGRGTDTQYF. As DNA, the CDR3 is TGTGCCAGCAGTTACGACGGGAGAGGAACAGATACGCAGTATTTT.

The rearrangement links TRBV20-1 to TRBJ2-1, with D maybe TRBD1 (5 bases). There are 17 residues in the CDR3. CDR1 and CDR2 from the germline V gene are DFQATT and SNEGSKA (reference sequence). Trimming pared 0 bases from V and 1 base from J, leaving 16 bases between. The CDR3 reads CSARDGARVKSYNEQFF. DNA of the CDR3: TGCAGTGCTAGAGATGGGGCAAGGGTAAAATCCTACAATGAGCAGTTCTTC.

In this sample, this clonotype turned up many times. This chain joins TRBV9 and TRBJ1-2, with 7 bases identical to TRBD1. The germline V gene encodes CDR1 SGDLS and CDR2 YYNGEE. V was clipped by 4 bases and J by 3 bases; unmatched bases: 3. The CDR3 totals 13 residues. In nucleotides, the CDR3 is TGTGCCAGCAGCCCAGGGACAGACTATGGCTACACCTTC. This codes for CASSPGTDYGYTF.

This clonotype was seen a few times. The V gene is TRBV5-1, the J gene TRBJ2-1; perhaps TRBD1 as D (6 bases). Trimming removed 2 bases from V and 2 bases from J, with 11 bases in between. This CDR3 region has 15 residues. CDR1 is SGHRS and CDR2 is YFSETQ in the germline V gene. The CDR3, as DNA: TGCGCCAGCAGCTTACAGGGTTCTACCTACAATGAGCAGTTCTTC. This codes for CASSLQGSTYNEQFF.

The chain couples TRBV6-5 to TRBJ2-7; D uncertain. The V and J ends lost 0 bases and 2 bases respectively, with 8 bases between them. The CDR3 runs to 14 residues. Germline loops: CDR1 MNHEY, CDR2 SVGAGI. CDR3 DNA sequence: TGTGCCAGCAGTTACTCCACGTACCCCTACGAGCAGTACTTC. Encoded protein: CASSYSTYPYEQYF.

Only a few counts were recorded for this clonotype. The genes are TRBV5-1 and TRBJ2-3; TRBD2 might be the D (5 bases). The germline V and J ends were trimmed by 4 bases and 4 bases, with 13 bases remaining between them. The CDR3 covers 14 residues. Looked up from germline, CDR1 is SGHRS and CDR2 is YFSETQ. CDR3 sequence reads: CASSPEWGADTQYF. The CDR3 region has the DNA TGCGCCAGCAGCCCTGAGTGGGGAGCAGATACGCAGTATTTT.

This clonotype has at least ten counts. The chain has TRBV6-1 and TRBJ2-7, with D maybe TRBD1 (6 bases). This CDR3 has 12 amino acids. The V and J ends lost 7 bases and 3 bases respectively, with 10 bases between them. Germline V gene sequence: CDR1 MNHNS, CDR2 SASEGT. CDR3 DNA sequence: TGTGCCAGCATGGGGACACACTACGAGCAGTACTTC. This codes for CASMGTHYEQYF.

CDR3 nucleotide sequence: TGTGCCAGCAGCTTAAACCGGGGTGAAGGCTACACCTTC. Its protein is CASSLNRGEGYTF. V and J are TRBV11-2 and TRBJ1-2; D is undetermined. The V end was cut by 2 bases, the J end by 8 bases, with 12 bases between. The germline V gene has CDR1 SGHAT and CDR2 FQNNGV. The CDR3 consists of 13 residues.

The rearrangement uses TRBV5-1 and TRBJ2-3; the D gene is possibly TRBD2 (7 bases). The germline CDR1 and CDR2 sequences are SGHRS and YFSETQ. Trimming shortened V by 4 bases and J by 2 bases, and 20 bases separated the two germline ends. The CDR3 length is 17 residues. This CDR3 reads CASSKDGGGKVTDTQYF. For the CDR3, the DNA is TGCGCCAGCAGCAAGGATGGCGGGGGCAAGGTCACAGATACGCAGTATTTT.

With regard to this clonotype: A read error may be the cause here, since a much bigger clone is one base away. This chain connects TRBV7-9 to TRBJ1-1, with D possibly TRBD1 on 5 matching bases. The germline V and J ends were trimmed by 8 bases and 0 bases, with 10 bases remaining between them. This CDR3 comprises 13 residues. Looked up from germline, CDR1 is SEHNR and CDR2 is FQNEAQ (reference sequence). CDR3 protein: CASRSTVNTEAFF. CDR3 bases: TGTGCCAGCCGCTCGACAGTGAACACTGAAGCTTTCTTT.

The V call is TRBV7-8, the J call TRBJ2-7; 7 bases agree with TRBD1. J gave up 4 bases and V 5 bases, and 5 bases lay outside the gene matches. CDR3 size: 13 residues. Germline lookup yields CDR1 SGHVS and CDR2 FQNEAQ. For the CDR3, the DNA is TGTGCCAGCAGCACGGAGACAGGGTACGAGCAGTACTTC. Its translation is CASSTETGYEQYF.

The rearrangement joins TRBV5-6 to TRBJ2-7, with TRBD1 as a possible D gene (5 bases). The V gene lost 4 bases and the J gene lost 3 bases, with 17 bases spanning the gap. The germline CDR1 and CDR2 sequences are SGHDT and YYEEEE. The CDR3 spans 15 residues. Here the CDR3 DNA reads TGTGCCAGCAGCCCTAGACAGAGATTTTTCTACGAGCAGTACTTC. Translation gives CASSPRQRFFYEQYF. Using reference TRBV5-6 and TRBJ2-7 for the parts outside the CDR3, the full variable domain is DAGVTQSPTHLIKTRGQQVTLRCSPKSGHDTVSWYQQALGQGPQFIFQYYEEEERQRGNFPDRFSGHQFPNYSSELNVNALLLGDSALYLCASSPRQRFFYEQYFGPGTRLTVT.

This chain joins TRBV7-2 and TRBJ2-5; unclear D gene. The CDR3 length is 13 residues. The V end was cut by 1 base, the J end by 5 bases, with 8 bases between. Germline lookup yields CDR1 SGHTA and CDR2 FQGNSA. CDR3 protein: CASSLDGMETQYF. In DNA, the CDR3 is TGTGCCAGCAGCTTAGACGGAATGGAGACCCAGTACTTC.

The chain has TRBV20-1 and TRBJ1-4; no reliable D call. V gave up 0 bases and J gave up 3 bases, with 8 bases separating them. The CDR3 loop spans 14 amino acids. Germline V gives CDR1 DFQATT, CDR2 SNEGSKA (reference sequence). The CDR3 DNA reads as TGCAGTGCTAGAGAGGTGCGATCTAATGAAAAACTGTTTTTT. Its translation is CSAREVRSNEKLFF.

This chain joins TRBV23-1 and TRBJ2-3; 8 bases match TRBD1. TRBV23-1 is classed as an ORF, of uncertain function. V gave up 3 bases and J gave up 3 bases; unmatched junction bases: 8. The CDR3 extends over 16 amino acids. CDR3: CASSHNCNRGTDTQYF. The CDR3 nucleotides are TGCGCCAGCAGTCACAATTGTAACAGGGGGACAGATACGCAGTATTTT.

This clonotype occurred many times. This sequence joins TRBV6-5 and TRBJ1-1, with TRBD1 matching 7 bases. Germline trimming cut 4 bases from V and 8 bases from J; bases unmatched to any gene: 4. The CDR3 runs to 12 residues. CDR1 is MNHEY and CDR2 is SVGAGI in the germline V gene. The CDR3 DNA reads as TGTGCCAGCAGTTCGGGACAGTTAGAAGCTTTCTTT. Protein product: CASSSGQLEAFF.

This clonotype has ten or more counts. This sequence joins TRBV25-1 and TRBJ2-2, with 9 bases matching TRBD1. CDR3 length: 15 amino acids. Germline V gene sequence: CDR1 MGHDK, CDR2 SYGVNS. Losses at the gene ends were 5 bases for V and 6 bases for J; bases not matched to a gene: 7. The CDR3 coding sequence is TGTGCCAGCAGTATGAGACAGGGGGTAGCCGGGGAGCTGTTTTTT. The encoded protein is CASSMRQGVAGELFF.

The chain combines TRBV20-1 with TRBJ2-1, with a tentative D call TRBD2 (5 bases). This CDR3 is built from 16 residues. V lost 2 bases to trimming and J lost 0 bases, with 14 bases between them. The germline V gene encodes CDR1 DFQATT and CDR2 SNEGSKA (reference sequence). The CDR3, as DNA: TGCAGTGCTAGAAGCAGGAGCGGAAGCTCCTACAATGAGCAGTTCTTC. Protein product: CSARSRSGSSYNEQFF.

The chain links TRBV5-6 to TRBJ2-5, with D tentatively TRBD1 (5 bases). Per the germline V gene, CDR1 is SGHDT and CDR2 is YYEEEE. The CDR3 covers 14 residues. V was pared by 6 bases and J by 3 bases, with 15 bases between. The CDR3 bases are TGTGCCAGCACCCGTGGGGCCGGAGAAGAGACCCAGTACTTC. Translated, it gives CASTRGAGEETQYF.

In this sample, this clonotype turned up a few times. This sequence joins TRBV2 and TRBJ2-7, with D perhaps matching TRBD2 (6 bases). CDR1 is SNHLY and CDR2 is FYNNEI in the germline V gene. Trimming left V 7 bases short and J 7 bases short, with 11 bases between. The CDR3 contains 11 residues. The CDR3 region has the DNA TGTGCCAGCAAAATGGAGGGGGAGCAGTACTTC. Protein product: CASKMEGEQYF.